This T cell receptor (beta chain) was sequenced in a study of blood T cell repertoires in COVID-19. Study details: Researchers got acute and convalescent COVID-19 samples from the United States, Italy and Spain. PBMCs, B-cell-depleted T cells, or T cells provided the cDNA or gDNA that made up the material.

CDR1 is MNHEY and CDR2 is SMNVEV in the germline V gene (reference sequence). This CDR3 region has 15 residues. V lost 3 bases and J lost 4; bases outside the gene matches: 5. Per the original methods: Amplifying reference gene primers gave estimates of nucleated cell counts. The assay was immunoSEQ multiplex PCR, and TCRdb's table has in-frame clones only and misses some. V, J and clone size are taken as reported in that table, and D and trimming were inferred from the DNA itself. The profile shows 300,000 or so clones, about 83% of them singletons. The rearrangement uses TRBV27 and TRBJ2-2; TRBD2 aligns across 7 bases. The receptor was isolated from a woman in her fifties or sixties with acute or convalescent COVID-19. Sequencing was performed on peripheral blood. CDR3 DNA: TGTGCCAGCAGTTTTGACCAGCGGGGCACCGGGGAGCTGTTTTTT. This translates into CASSFDQRGTGELFF.